Shown below are 25 T cell receptor beta chains from a single sample sequenced in a study of blood T cells in healthy people across ages (dated by TCRdb to 2014 to 2015). To prepare the library, 5' RACE was applied. This sample was sequenced with an Illumina HiSeq 2500. A second roughly 6 to 12 cycle PCR used a sample-barcoded 5' primer and a J-beta primer mix. TCRdb trimmed the raw reads at Q25, called clones with MiXCR and kept productive beta chains. Each entry merges the rows of one CDR3 protein and shows their most common DNA and genes. The sample data list under 2,000,000 distinct CDR3 sequences, and roughly 50% of these were observed just once. The ten largest clones represent about 2.1% of the sample. The material sequenced was blood. The receptors shown here come from a woman between 40 and 50 years old in good health.

This chain links TRBV28 with TRBJ2-1; maybe TRBD2 (7 bases). V lost 8 bases to trimming and J lost 3 bases, with 14 bases between them. This CDR3 has 14 residues. Per the germline V gene, CDR1 is MDHEN and CDR2 is SYDVKM. CDR3 bases: TGTGCCAGCTGTGGGGGGGGGCTCTACAATGAGCAGTTCTTC. It is translated as CASCGGGLYNEQFF.

The gene calls are TRBV4-1 and TRBJ2-7; a possible D gene is TRBD2 (6 bases). There are 15 residues in the CDR3. Trimming took 1 base from V and 4 from J, leaving 14 bases between them. Germline V CDR1 and CDR2: MGHRA, YSYEKL. The CDR3 sequence is CASSQARGKTYEQYF. The CDR3 DNA is TGCGCCAGCAGCCAAGCTCGGGGGAAGACATACGAGCAGTACTTC.

The chain couples TRBV5-5 to TRBJ2-7; possible D gene TRBD1, 6 bases. Between the trimmed V and J ends, which lost 4 bases and 2 bases, there was a span of 13 bases. Germline V gene lookup returns CDR1 SGHKS and CDR2 YYEKEE (reference sequence). The CDR3 has 14 residues. The CDR3: CASSLQGQPYEQYF. The DNA of the CDR3 is TGTGCCAGCAGCCTCCAGGGGCAGCCCTACGAGCAGTACTTC.

This clonotype was detected a few times. J is TRBJ1-2 and V is TRBV6-2 or TRBV6-3, with D perhaps matching TRBD1 (5 bases). Trimming left V 6 bases short and J 4 bases short, with 12 bases between. The length of the CDR3 is 13 residues. Germline CDR1 is MNHEY and CDR2 is SVGEGT. The CDR3 here is CASSPNGGYGYTF. In nucleotides, the CDR3 is TGTGCCAGCAGCCCTAATGGGGGCTATGGCTACACCTTC.

The V gene is TRBV5-4, the J gene TRBJ2-4, with TRBD1 matching 9 bases. The CDR3 runs 16 residues. Germline CDR1 and CDR2: SGHNT and YYREEE (reference sequence). Trimming took 0 bases from V and 2 from J; bases not matched to a gene: 3. CDR3 region: CASSLGTGVTKNIQYF. The CDR3 nucleotides are TGTGCCAGCAGCTTGGGGACAGGGGTTACCAAAAACATTCAGTACTTC.

Note on this clonotype: Being one base from a much bigger clone, this may be a read error. The J gene is TRBJ1-1, the V gene TRBV29-1, with 9 positions matching TRBD1. With V trimmed by 7 bases and J by 2 bases, 5 bases remained unmatched. Germline assignment: CDR1 SQVTM and CDR2 ANQGSEA. The CDR3 runs 13 residues. CDR3: CSAATGGNTEAFF. Written as DNA, the CDR3 is TGCAGCGCTGCAACAGGGGGCAACACTGAAGCTTTCTTT.

This clonotype was observed a handful of times. The chain uses TRBV20-1 and TRBJ2-5; no clear D gene. The CDR3 contains 11 residues. Trimming removed 1 base at V and 7 bases at J, with 7 bases between. Germline CDR1 and CDR2: DFQATT and SNEGSKA (reference sequence). The CDR3 is CSARVSGTQYF. The CDR3 bases are TGCAGTGCTAGAGTGTCAGGGACCCAGTACTTC.

The chain recombines TRBV6-2 or TRBV6-3 with TRBJ2-7; 8 bases are shared with TRBD1. The germline gives CDR1 MNHEY, CDR2 SVGEGT. The length of the CDR3 is 15 residues. Trimming cost V 8 bases and J 7 bases; bases outside gene matches: 16. CDR3 region: CASRKGTGLDREQYF. CDR3 nucleotide sequence: TGTGCCAGCCGTAAGGGGACAGGACTGGATCGGGAGCAGTACTTC.

This chain joins TRBV12-3 or TRBV12-4 and TRBJ1-1, with D possibly matching TRBD1 (6 bases). The CDR3 runs to 14 residues. V was pared by 5 bases and J by 4 bases, with 14 bases between. CDR3: CASSPRQVFTEAFF. CDR3 nucleotides: TGTGCCAGCAGTCCAAGACAGGTATTCACTGAAGCTTTCTTT.

This clonotype was counted only a few times. The rearrangement uses TRBV29-1 and TRBJ2-7; maybe TRBD1 (6 bases). CDR3 size: 13 residues. Trimming cost V 7 bases and J 2 bases, with 15 bases left between them. Per germline, CDR1 SQVTM and CDR2 ANQGSEA. In DNA, the CDR3 is TGCAGCGCACTTGACAGGTCCCCCTACGAGCAGTACTTC. Translation: CSALDRSPYEQYF.

This clonotype has just a few counts. This chain joins TRBV4-3 and TRBJ2-3; 7 bases map to TRBD2. The CDR3 loop spans 17 amino acids. The J segment lost 3 bases and the V segment lost 0 bases, leaving 9 bases of the junction unmatched. CDR1 is LGHNA, CDR2 YSLEER, per germline. The CDR3 nucleotides are TGCGCCAGCAGCCAAGAAGGGATAGCGGGCATTACAGATACGCAGTATTTT. Residues: CASSQEGIAGITDTQYF.

Regarding this clonotype: One end of the junction does not line up with germline, which may come from a read error. CDR3 coding DNA: TGTGCCGGCAGTCCGTTAATCGGTAGCAATCAGCCCCAGCATTTT. Translating it yields CAGSPLIGSNQPQHF. V usage is TRBV28 and J usage is TRBJ1-5; D not certain. CDR1 and CDR2 from the germline V gene are MDHEN and SYDVKM. This CDR3 has 15 amino acids.

The chain employs TRBV12-3 or TRBV12-4 and TRBJ2-6; perhaps TRBD2 as D (6 bases). The CDR3 length is 19 residues. Between the trimmed V and J ends, which lost 7 bases and 4 bases, there was a span of 26 bases. CDR3 bases: TGTGCCAGCATTTGGGGGACCGGGACTGTCTCGGCGGGGGCCAACGTCCTGACTTTC. This encodes CASIWGTGTVSAGANVLTF.

This clonotype was seen only a few times. The chain recombines TRBV3-1 with TRBJ2-1; the D is unclear. This CDR3 region has 11 residues. V was pared by 4 bases and J by 12 bases, with 10 bases between. CDR1 is LGHDT, CDR2 YNNKEL, per germline (reference sequence). The CDR3 protein is CASSLGSRQFF. In DNA form, the CDR3 reads TGTGCCAGCAGCCTCGGTAGTCGGCAGTTCTTC.

This chain links TRBV5-6 with TRBJ1-4, with TRBD1 matching 9 bases. The ends lost 0 bases at V and 5 bases at J; junction bases unmatched: 5. The CDR3 consists of 16 residues. Germline V gene lookup returns CDR1 SGHDT and CDR2 YYEEEE. The CDR3 coding sequence is TGTGCCAGCAGCTTGGGGCCTGGGACAGGGAATGAAAAACTGTTTTTT. It codes for CASSLGPGTGNEKLFF.

V gene TRBV2 combines with J gene TRBJ1-2, with 7 bases that match TRBD1. The CDR3 runs to 16 residues. Germline trimming cut 0 bases from V and 4 bases from J; bases unmatched to any gene: 8. CDR1 is SNHLY and CDR2 is FYNNEI in the germline V gene. CDR3 in DNA: TGTGCCAGCAGTGAAGCGCCCGGACAGGCGATCTATGGCTACACCTTC. Its protein is CASSEAPGQAIYGYTF. The full variable domain, its missing parts supplied by reference TRBV2 and TRBJ1-2, is EPEVTQTPSHQVTQMGQEVILRCVPISNHLYFYWYRQILGQKVEFLVSFYNNEISEKSEIFDDQFSVERPDGSNFTLKIRSTKLEDSAMYFCASSEAPGQAIYGYTFGSGTRLTVV.

This rearrangement joins TRBV10-3 to TRBJ2-1; 7 nucleotides align to TRBD2. Per the germline V gene, CDR1 is ENHRY and CDR2 is SYGVKD. J gave up 10 bases and V 0 bases, and 3 bases lay outside the gene matches. The CDR3 sequence is 13 residues long. This CDR3 is CAISESRGGEQFF. DNA for the CDR3: TGTGCCATCAGTGAGTCGCGGGGAGGGGAGCAGTTCTTC.

This clonotype was seen a few times. The genes are TRBV4-1 and TRBJ1-4; 8 bases line up with TRBD1. The length of the CDR3 is 16 residues. Trimming cost V 1 base and J 0 bases; bases outside gene matches: 1. CDR1 is MGHRA, CDR2 YSYEKL, per germline. The chain's CDR3 is CASSQGQGPTNEKLFF. The CDR3 DNA is TGCGCCAGCAGCCAAGGACAGGGGCCAACTAATGAAAAACTGTTTTTT.

A few counts support this clonotype. The genes are TRBV15 and TRBJ2-1; 7 bases are shared with TRBD2. This CDR3 spans 13 amino acids. The germline gives CDR1 LNHNV, CDR2 YYDKDF (reference sequence). With V trimmed by 8 bases and J by 5 bases, 6 bases remained unmatched. The CDR3, as DNA: TGTGCCACCCGTACGGGGGGTGACAATGAGCAGTTCTTC. Its protein is CATRTGGDNEQFF. The full variable domain, in which reference TRBV15 and TRBJ2-1 provide the parts outside the CDR3, is DAMVIQNPRYQVTQFGKPVTLSCSQTLNHNVMYWYQQKSSQAPKLLFHYYDKDFNNEADTPDNFQSRRPNTSFCFLDIRSPGLGDTAMYLCATRTGGDNEQFFGPGTRLTVL.

The chain employs TRBV5-6 and TRBJ1-2; tentative D call: TRBD1 (5 bases). Germline loops: CDR1 SGHDT, CDR2 YYEEEE. The CDR3 runs to 14 residues. V lost 3 bases and J 8 bases, leaving 17 bases between the germline ends. The DNA for the CDR3 is TGTGCCAGCAGCTCGCGGGGGGATCCTGCGGGCTACACCTTC. Encoded protein: CASSSRGDPAGYTF.

This clonotype was recorded a few times. V is TRBV20-1 and J is TRBJ2-7; 8 nucleotides align to TRBD2. This CDR3 comprises 14 residues. Germline trimming cut 3 bases from V and 0 bases from J; bases unmatched to any gene: 4. Per germline, CDR1 DFQATT and CDR2 SNEGSKA (reference sequence). CDR3 in amino acids: CSASGTSSSYEQYF. The CDR3, as DNA: TGCAGTGCTAGCGGGACTAGTAGCTCCTACGAGCAGTACTTC.

J is TRBJ1-5 and V is TRBV20-1, with D perhaps TRBD1 (6 bases). From germline, CDR1 is DFQATT and CDR2 SNEGSKA (reference sequence). This CDR3 has 17 amino acids. Between the trimmed V and J ends, which lost 0 bases and 3 bases, there was a span of 18 bases. CDR3 coding DNA: TGCAGTGCTAGAGATCCGGGGTGGGGGGGCGTCAATCAGCCCCAGCATTTT. Translating gives CSARDPGWGGVNQPQHF.

This clonotype appeared once. In DNA form, the CDR3 reads TGTGCCAGCAGGCCGGGACACAAGGGTGAAAAACTGTTTTTT. Translating it yields CASRPGHKGEKLFF. The rearrangement joins TRBV6-6 to TRBJ1-4, with D maybe TRBD1 (6 bases). Between the trimmed V and J ends, which lost 6 bases and 7 bases, there was a span of 15 bases. Germline-derived CDR1 and CDR2 are MNHNY and SVGAGI (reference sequence). This CDR3 is built from 14 residues.

The gene calls are TRBV28 and TRBJ2-1; the match to TRBD2 covers 7 bases. The CDR3 is 17 residues long. Germline CDR1 is MDHEN and CDR2 is SYDVKM. The ends lost 2 bases at V and 1 base at J; junction bases unmatched: 8. The chain's CDR3 is CASSLLRSGRSYNEQFF. CDR3 in DNA: TGTGCCAGCAGTTTACTTAGGTCCGGGAGGTCCTACAATGAGCAGTTCTTC.

The V call is TRBV29-1, the J call TRBJ2-4; 11 nucleotides line up with TRBD1. The closer fit of TRBJ2-5 to the DNA end suggests the J call may be wrong. Germline loops: CDR1 SQVTM, CDR2 ANQGSEA. The CDR3 consists of 16 residues. CDR3 in amino acids: CSVEDMRGQGEETQYF. The CDR3 nucleotides read TGCAGCGTTGAAGATATGAGGGGACAGGGGGAAGAGACCCAGTACTTC.